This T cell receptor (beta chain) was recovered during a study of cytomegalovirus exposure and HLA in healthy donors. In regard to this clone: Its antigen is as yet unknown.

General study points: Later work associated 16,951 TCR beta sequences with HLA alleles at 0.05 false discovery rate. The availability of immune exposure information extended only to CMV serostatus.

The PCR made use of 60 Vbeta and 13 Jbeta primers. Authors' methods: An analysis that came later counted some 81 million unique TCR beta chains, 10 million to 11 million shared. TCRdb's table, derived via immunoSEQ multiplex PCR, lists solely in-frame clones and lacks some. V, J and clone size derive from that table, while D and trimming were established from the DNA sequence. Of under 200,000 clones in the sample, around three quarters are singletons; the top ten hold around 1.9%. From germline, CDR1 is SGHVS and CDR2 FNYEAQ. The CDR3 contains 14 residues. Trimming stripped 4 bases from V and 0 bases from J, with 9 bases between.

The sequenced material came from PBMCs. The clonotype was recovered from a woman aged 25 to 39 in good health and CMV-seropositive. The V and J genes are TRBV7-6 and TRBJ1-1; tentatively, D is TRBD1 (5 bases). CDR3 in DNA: TGTGCCAGCAGCTGGGGCGGGATGAACACTGAAGCTTTCTTT. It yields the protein CASSWGGMNTEAFF.